The 6 T cell receptor delta chains below come from one sample, sequenced in a study of γδ T cells in repeated Plasmodium falciparum infection. TCRdb redid the clone calls on the multiplex PCR reads with CATT. Found here are about 93,000 delta-chain clones, approximately 1% of them singletons; the top ten hold 9.6%. Vgamma9/Vdelta2+ and Vdelta2-negative gammadelta T cells were flow-sorted from PBMC for bulk sequencing. Sequencing used gamma-delta T cells from blood. These receptors all come from a pool of human donors (malaria-infected and uninfected, not separated).

In this sample, this clone turned up many times. At the DNA level, this CDR3 is encoded by other sequences in the same sample as well. V is TRDV2 and J is TRDJ3, with 10 bases lining up with TRDD3. Germline lookup yields CDR1 GEAIGNYY and CDR2 EKD. The CDR3 consists of 19 residues. With 0 bases clipped from V and 0 bases from J, the junction kept 4 bases outside the gene matches. The CDR3 region is CACDTVLGDASWDTRQMFF. The CDR3 DNA reads as TGTGCCTGTGACACCGTACTGGGGGATGCCTCCTGGGACACCCGACAGATGTTTTTC.

This clone turned up a few times. TCRdb attributes to this sequence the protein of a much larger clone, which differs from the DNA translation at residue 7; a read error is likely, and the protein displayed is translated from the DNA. This chain links TRDV2 with TRDJ1, with 12 nucleotides matching TRDD3. TCRdb does not report a J gene; here it was assigned by matching the DNA to germline references. CDR1 and CDR2 from the germline V gene are GEAIGNYY and EKD. V lost 3 bases to trimming and J lost 0 bases; unmatched junction nucleotides: 25. This CDR3 comprises 23 residues. The CDR3 DNA follows: TGTGCCTGTGACGGGGCCTCCCTACTTCCTGTACTGGGGGATACCCCCTACACCGATAAACTCATCTTT. Translation: CACDGASLLPVLGDTPYTDKLIF.

To note about this clone: A far larger clone is one base from this, pointing to a likely read error. Other DNA sequences within the sample encode an identical CDR3. The genes are TRDV1 and TRDJ1; D call uncertain. This CDR3 region has 19 residues. Germline lookup yields CDR1 TSWWSYY and CDR2 QGS. Trimming removed 3 bases from V and 1 base from J, with 24 bases in between. The CDR3 DNA sequence: TGTGCTCTTGGGGATCCGGGACCCCCACACCCCCTCTGCACCGATAAACTCATCTTT. Translation gives CALGDPGPPHPLCTDKLIF.

This clone was detected only a few times. A far larger clone is a single base away, which makes a read error likely. Other DNA sequences in this specimen translate into the identical CDR3. No J gene was assigned, while the V gene was called as TRDV2; TRDD3 is the table's D call, not checked against the DNA. Germline CDR1 GEAIGNYY, CDR2 EKD. The CDR3 has 18 residues. The CDR3 coding sequence is TGTGCCTGTGACACCGTCGGCGGGGGATACGGTGTTTCCGATAAGCTCATCTTT. This gives the protein CACDTVGGGYGVSDKLIF.

Concerning this clone itself: TCRdb records a much larger clone's protein for this DNA, with a difference at residue 8 that likely arises from a read error; the protein given is the translation of the DNA. This chain links TRDV2 with TRDJ1; D is perhaps TRDD3 (6 bases). The V gene lost 0 bases and the J gene lost 3 bases, with 22 bases spanning the gap. Germline-derived CDR1 and CDR2 are GEAIGNYY and EKD. The length of the CDR3 is 18 residues. Written as DNA, the CDR3 is TGTGCCTGTGACACCGTGGCGGAGGTGAGGGATAACTCCGATAAACTCATCTTT. Translation: CACDTVAEVRDNSDKLIF.

This clone has at least ten counts. This likely traces to a read error, being one base from a far larger clone. This same CDR3 is encoded by further DNA sequences in the sample. The genes are TRDV2 and TRDJ2; D may be TRDD3 (6 bases). TCRdb leaves out the J gene; it was filled in here by matching the DNA to germline. CDR3 size: 17 residues. Germline assignment: CDR1 GEAIGNYY and CDR2 EKD. CDR3 protein: CACDTVLGTNLTAQLFF. The CDR3 region has the DNA TGCGCCTGTGACACCGTACTGGGAACGAACCTGACAGCACAACTCTTCTTT.